This T cell receptor (beta chain) is drawn from a study of T cell responses to AZD1222 COVID-19 vaccine. V lost 4 bases, J lost 0 bases, and 9 bases stayed unmatched. Germline V gene lookup returns CDR1 LGHNA and CDR2 YSLEER. The CDR3 length is 16 residues. In the case of this clone: Its target is unknown.

Study-level findings and limits: Among those given AZD1222, only six were seropositive at baseline. A reported finding is that nearly half of spike-specific TCRs target unmutated variant regions. Donors skewed white British and female; clonal diversity was possibly underestimated. CD4 TCRs associated with vaccination spanned spike, dominating at 160-218 and 743-854.

Profiled with immunoSEQ multiplex PCR; TCRdb holds only in-frame clones, not every one. Counted here are 150,000 or so clones, about 91% occurring once; the ten biggest clones make up roughly 3.5%. The clonotype was recovered from an adult in good health. This chain links TRBV4-3 with TRBJ2-7, with 7 bases matching TRBD2. Specimen: peripheral blood, collected on day 0 of MenACWY control vaccination. The CDR3 is CASSREVGGSSYEQYF. CDR3 in DNA: TGCGCCAGCAGCCGGGAGGTCGGGGGGAGCTCCTACGAGCAGTACTTC.